The clone carrying this T cell receptor (beta chain) occurred once. Sequenced by immunoSEQ multiplex PCR; TCRdb stores in-frame clones only, minus some. Here the sample spans some 100,000 clones, approximately 96% being singletons. The data are from a study of siplizumab effects on memory and regulatory T cells. V was trimmed by 5 bases and J by 7 bases, leaving 15 bases between them. The CDR3 loop spans 13 amino acids. CDR1 and CDR2 (germline): SEHNR, FQNEAQ (reference sequence). This receptor was obtained from a human donor in good health. Sequencing used naive CD4+ T cells sorted from blood. The V call is TRBV7-9, the J call TRBJ2-7; D remains ambiguous. The CDR3 region has the DNA TGTGCCAGCAGCCTGACGCTAACTGGGGAGCAGTACTTC. Its translation: CASSLTLTGEQYF.